These T cell receptor beta chains were read from a single sample in a study of blood T cells in healthy people across ages. TCRdb re-called the 5' RACE reads with MiXCR, one entry per CDR3 protein. This sample has 850,000 or so distinct CDR3 sequences, with about 30% found just once. Sequencing was performed on blood. These receptors all stem from a woman older than 75 in good health. Both conserved end residues are part of each CDR3. A D gene is named only where the DNA matches it firmly. Where a row states a size, it is once, few, many or the class of an expanded clone; other rows omit it.

abundance: few
v_gene: TRBV7-9
d_gene: NA
j_gene: TRBJ2-2
CDR3aa: CASSLLAWGELFF
CDR3nt: TGTGCCAGCAGCCTCCTGGCCTGGGGGGAGCTGTTTTTT

abundance: many
v_gene: TRBV12-3/TRBV12-4
d_gene: TRBD1
j_gene: TRBJ1-2
CDR3aa: CASRLAGGYGYTF
CDR3nt: TGTGCCAGCCGTTTAGCAGGGGGCTATGGCTACACCTTC

abundance: NA
v_gene: TRBV18
d_gene: TRBD1
j_gene: TRBJ2-3
CDR3aa: CASSPGTGSSTDTQYF
CDR3nt: TGTGCCAGCTCACCAGGGACAGGGTCCAGCACAGATACGCAGTATTTT

abundance: NA
v_gene: TRBV7-2
d_gene: NA
j_gene: TRBJ2-3
CDR3aa: CASSLNYRGAQYF
CDR3nt: TGTGCCAGCAGCTTAAACTATCGGGGTGCGCAGTATTTT

abundance: NA
v_gene: TRBV7-9
d_gene: NA
j_gene: TRBJ2-4
CDR3aa: CASSFAGEDIQYF
CDR3nt: TGTGCCAGCAGCTTCGCAGGGGAGGACATTCAGTACTTC

abundance: many
v_gene: TRBV20-1
d_gene: TRBD2
j_gene: TRBJ2-7
CDR3aa: CSASRFSSGDRSYEQYF
CDR3nt: TGCAGTGCTAGTCGGTTCAGTAGCGGGGATCGCTCCTACGAGCAGTACTTC

abundance: NA
v_gene: TRBV5-1
d_gene: NA
j_gene: TRBJ1-2
CDR3aa: CASSAGTYGYTF
CDR3nt: TGCGCCAGCAGCGCCGGAACATATGGCTACACCTTC

abundance: many
v_gene: TRBV14
d_gene: TRBD1
j_gene: TRBJ2-1
CDR3aa: CASSPHPGQGKYNEQFF
CDR3nt: TGTGCCAGCAGCCCCCACCCTGGACAGGGGAAATACAATGAGCAGTTCTTC

abundance: few
v_gene: TRBV20-1
d_gene: NA
j_gene: TRBJ1-5
CDR3aa: CSARDPGRGQPQHF
CDR3nt: TGCAGTGCTAGAGATCCAGGGAGGGGTCAGCCCCAGCATTTT

abundance: many
v_gene: TRBV28
d_gene: TRBD2
j_gene: TRBJ2-1
CDR3aa: CASRPGLAGVNEQFF
CDR3nt: TGTGCCAGCAGACCGGGACTAGCGGGGGTGAATGAGCAGTTCTTC

abundance: many
v_gene: TRBV30
d_gene: NA
j_gene: TRBJ2-3
CDR3aa: CAWNLQGRDTQYF
CDR3nt: TGTGCCTGGAACTTACAGGGTAGAGATACGCAGTATTTT

abundance: many
v_gene: TRBV4-3
d_gene: TRBD2
j_gene: TRBJ2-5
CDR3aa: CASSQDLLAGPETQYF
CDR3nt: TGCGCCAGCAGCCAAGATCTGCTAGCGGGGCCAGAGACCCAGTACTTC

abundance: many
v_gene: TRBV5-1
d_gene: TRBD1
j_gene: TRBJ1-2
CDR3aa: CASSKGQGLRNGYTF
CDR3nt: TGCGCCAGCAGCAAAGGACAGGGACTCCGGAATGGCTACACCTTC

abundance: many
v_gene: TRBV28
d_gene: NA
j_gene: TRBJ2-5
CDR3aa: CASRQGSATQYF
CDR3nt: TGTGCCAGCAGACAGGGATCGGCGACCCAGTACTTC

abundance: NA
v_gene: TRBV25-1
d_gene: NA
j_gene: TRBJ2-5
CDR3aa: CASSEFGFSETQYF
CDR3nt: TGTGCCAGCAGTGAATTTGGTTTCAGTGAGACCCAGTACTTC

abundance: NA
v_gene: TRBV11-2
d_gene: TRBD2
j_gene: TRBJ2-7
CDR3aa: CASSPPGLAGNNEQYF
CDR3nt: TGTGCCAGCAGCCCCCCGGGACTAGCGGGAAACAATGAGCAGTACTTC

abundance: many
v_gene: TRBV20-1
d_gene: NA
j_gene: TRBJ2-7
CDR3aa: CSAPGFYEQYF
CDR3nt: TGCAGTGCACCGGGGTTCTACGAGCAGTACTTC

abundance: NA
v_gene: TRBV6-1
d_gene: TRBD1
j_gene: TRBJ1-4
CDR3aa: CASSQTKGTGDSGKLFF
CDR3nt: TGTGCCAGCAGTCAGACGAAAGGGACAGGGGATTCGGGAAAACTGTTTTTT

abundance: NA
v_gene: TRBV4-2
d_gene: NA
j_gene: TRBJ2-7
CDR3aa: CASSQDFNGPYEQYF
CDR3nt: TGTGCCAGCAGCCAAGATTTTAACGGACCCTACGAGCAGTACTTC

abundance: many
v_gene: TRBV7-9
d_gene: TRBD1
j_gene: TRBJ2-7
CDR3aa: CASSPKGQASSYEQYF
CDR3nt: TGTGCCAGCAGCCCGAAGGGACAGGCCAGCTCCTACGAGCAGTACTTC

abundance: many
v_gene: TRBV27
d_gene: NA
j_gene: TRBJ2-1
CDR3aa: CASSLENPSYNEQFF
CDR3nt: TGTGCCAGCAGTTTGGAGAACCCCTCCTACAATGAGCAGTTCTTC

abundance: many
v_gene: TRBV29-1
d_gene: NA
j_gene: TRBJ2-6
CDR3aa: CSVGKVAGANVLTF
CDR3nt: TGCAGCGTTGGGAAAGTCGCTGGGGCCAACGTCCTGACTTTC

abundance: NA
v_gene: TRBV28
d_gene: NA
j_gene: TRBJ2-4
CDR3aa: CTSSVPTGAKNIQYF
CDR3nt: TGTACCAGCAGTGTCCCGACAGGAGCCAAAAACATTCAGTACTTC

abundance: many
v_gene: TRBV10-2
d_gene: NA
j_gene: TRBJ1-2
CDR3aa: CASSRERGSLGNYGYTF
CDR3nt: TGCGCCAGCAGTAGAGAGAGGGGGTCCCTGGGTAACTATGGCTACACCTTC

abundance: NA
v_gene: TRBV6-2/TRBV6-3
d_gene: NA
j_gene: TRBJ2-2
CDR3aa: CASSRSGAGERFF
CDR3nt: TGTGCCAGCAGCCGATCGGGAGCCGGGGAGCGGTTTTTT

abundance: many
v_gene: TRBV6-2/TRBV6-3
d_gene: TRBD1
j_gene: TRBJ1-2
CDR3aa: CASSDRTGTLYGYTF
CDR3nt: TGTGCCAGCAGCGACAGGACAGGAACCCTTTATGGCTACACCTTC

abundance: few
v_gene: TRBV24-1
d_gene: NA
j_gene: TRBJ1-5
CDR3aa: CATSEGASQPQHF
CDR3nt: TGTGCCACCAGTGAGGGGGCCAGTCAGCCCCAGCATTTT

abundance: many
v_gene: TRBV20-1
d_gene: NA
j_gene: TRBJ2-1
CDR3aa: CSVWGASYNEQFF
CDR3nt: TGCAGTGTGTGGGGGGCCTCCTACAATGAGCAGTTCTTC

abundance: many
v_gene: TRBV4-1
d_gene: NA
j_gene: TRBJ2-1
CDR3aa: CASSQALRSNEQFF
CDR3nt: TGCGCCAGCAGCCAAGCCCTGCGCTCCAATGAGCAGTTCTTC

abundance: many
v_gene: TRBV6-2/TRBV6-3
d_gene: TRBD2
j_gene: TRBJ2-3
CDR3aa: CASSWTSGGNTQYF
CDR3nt: TGTGCCAGCAGTTGGACTAGCGGGGGCAATACGCAGTATTTT

abundance: many
v_gene: TRBV7-2
d_gene: TRBD1
j_gene: TRBJ1-2
CDR3aa: CASSPRQGANYGYTF
CDR3nt: TGTGCCAGCAGCCCCAGACAGGGGGCCAACTATGGCTACACCTTC

abundance: many
v_gene: TRBV27
d_gene: NA
j_gene: TRBJ2-3
CDR3aa: CASSLRPLRPDTQYF
CDR3nt: TGTGCCAGCAGTTTGCGACCCCTGCGCCCAGATACGCAGTATTTT